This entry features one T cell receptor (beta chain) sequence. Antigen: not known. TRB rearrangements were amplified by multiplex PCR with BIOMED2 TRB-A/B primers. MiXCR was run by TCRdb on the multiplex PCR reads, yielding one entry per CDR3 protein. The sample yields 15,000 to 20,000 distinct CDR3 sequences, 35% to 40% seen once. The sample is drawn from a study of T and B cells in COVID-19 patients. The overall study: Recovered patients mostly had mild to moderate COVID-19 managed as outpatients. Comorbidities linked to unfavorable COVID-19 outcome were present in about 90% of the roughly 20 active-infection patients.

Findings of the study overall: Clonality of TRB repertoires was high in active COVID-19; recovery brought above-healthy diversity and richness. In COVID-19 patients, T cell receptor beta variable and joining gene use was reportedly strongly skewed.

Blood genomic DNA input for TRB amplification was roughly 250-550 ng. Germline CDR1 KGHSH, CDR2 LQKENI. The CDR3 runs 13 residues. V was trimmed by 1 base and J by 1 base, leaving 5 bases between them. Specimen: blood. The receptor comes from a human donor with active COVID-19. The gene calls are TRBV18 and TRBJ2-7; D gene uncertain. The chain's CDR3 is CASSPRPSYEQYV. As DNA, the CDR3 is TGTGCCAGCTCACCACGGCCATCCTACGAGCAGTACGTC.